One and the same sample provided the 32 T cell receptor beta chains below, sequenced in a study of T cell responses to AZD1222 COVID-19 vaccine. Repertoires were generated with immunoSEQ multiplex PCR, while TCRdb's copy carries only in-frame clones and drops some. The sample lists tens of thousands of clones; around 88% were seen once. The specimen was peripheral blood, collected 28 days after the second AZD1222 dose. The receptors derive from an adult who received the AZD1222 COVID-19 vaccine.

The V gene is TRBV19, the J gene TRBJ2-5, with 7 bases identical to TRBD1. Germline V gene sequence: CDR1 LNHDA, CDR2 SQIVND (reference sequence). The trim removed 5 bases at V and 5 bases at J, leaving 8 bases unmatched. This CDR3 comprises 14 residues. This chain's CDR3 is CASSRDSQLETQYF. CDR3 in DNA: TGTGCCAGTAGTCGGGACAGTCAGTTGGAGACCCAGTACTTC.

This clone has only a few counts. The chain uses TRBV5-1 and TRBJ1-2; 9 bases are a match to TRBD1. The CDR3 has 13 amino acids. Trimming at V came to 4 bases and at J to 8 bases, leaving 6 bases not matched to a gene. Germline assignment: CDR1 SGHRS and CDR2 YFSETQ. CDR3: CASSPGQGGGYTF. CDR3 nucleotides: TGCGCCAGCAGCCCGGGACAGGGTGGCGGCTACACCTTC.

The J gene is TRBJ1-5, the V gene TRBV27; the D is unclear. The CDR3 covers 14 residues. Trimming cost V 3 bases and J 3 bases, with 9 bases left between them. Germline V gene lookup returns CDR1 MNHEY and CDR2 SMNVEV (reference sequence). The CDR3 here is CASSFGRINQPQHF. Written as DNA, the CDR3 is TGTGCCAGCAGTTTCGGACGGATCAATCAGCCCCAGCATTTT.

The CDR3 loop is CASSASGDTEAFF. CDR3 DNA: TGTGCCAGCAGTGCTTCCGGGGACACTGAAGCTTTCTTT. The chain employs TRBV28 and TRBJ1-1; D is unresolved. Deletions cut 5 bases from V and 3 bases from J, with 10 bases between. CDR3 length: 13 amino acids. Germline CDR1 and CDR2: MDHEN and SYDVKM.

The gene calls are TRBV6-2 or TRBV6-3 and TRBJ2-7, with 8 bases aligning to TRBD1. J lost 4 bases, V lost 2 bases, and 13 bases had no gene match. The CDR3 runs 17 residues. Germline assignment: CDR1 MNHEY and CDR2 SVGEGT. As DNA, the CDR3 is TGTGCCAGCAGTTACCCAGAAACCGGGACAGGACTTTACGAGCAGTACTTC. The encoded protein is CASSYPETGTGLYEQYF.

This chain uses TRBV5-1 with TRBJ2-7; 12 bases align to TRBD2. In germline, CDR1 is SGHRS, CDR2 YFSETQ. Trimming took 4 bases from V and 6 from J; bases not matched to a gene: 11. The CDR3 extends over 16 amino acids. DNA for the CDR3: TGCGCCAGCAGCCCGACTAGCGGGGGACCCGCGGGCGAGCAGTACTTC. It yields the protein CASSPTSGGPAGEQYF.

The V and J genes are TRBV27 and TRBJ2-2; TRBD1 or TRBD2 may be the D gene (5 bases each). Germline V gene sequence: CDR1 MNHEY, CDR2 SMNVEV (reference sequence). With 5 bases removed from V and 5 bases from J, the gap between germline ends came to 9 bases. The CDR3 runs to 13 residues. The CDR3 nucleotides are TGTGCCAGCAGTGGGACGTGGACCGGGGAGCTGTTTTTT. The encoded protein is CASSGTWTGELFF.

The chain combines TRBV6-2 or TRBV6-3 with TRBJ1-2; D is ambiguous. Trimming removed 0 bases at V and 1 base at J, with 12 bases between. Per germline, CDR1 MNHEY and CDR2 SVGEGT. The CDR3 is 16 amino acids. CDR3 sequence: CASSYSRFRNNYGYTF. For the CDR3, the DNA is TGTGCCAGCAGTTACTCGCGATTTAGGAATAACTATGGCTACACCTTC.

This clone was detected only once. The gene calls are TRBV5-6 and TRBJ1-2; 7 nucleotides align to TRBD1. This CDR3 contains 13 residues. Germline lookup yields CDR1 SGHDT and CDR2 YYEEEE. V was clipped by 2 bases and J by 5 bases; unmatched bases: 3. The CDR3 sequence is CASSLEQGYGYTF. The CDR3 bases are TGTGCCAGCAGCTTAGAACAGGGGTATGGCTACACCTTC.

The chain carries TRBV29-1 and TRBJ2-5; D gene uncertain. The CDR3 runs 13 residues. Germline V gene lookup returns CDR1 SQVTM and CDR2 ANQGSEA. V lost 3 bases and J 5 bases, leaving 13 bases between the germline ends. In DNA form, the CDR3 reads TGCAGCGTTGATATTTCCCTTTTTGAGACCCAGTACTTC. It is translated as CSVDISLFETQYF.

The chain links TRBV12-1 to TRBJ2-3; TRBD2, the table's D call, lacks a check against the DNA. TRBV12-1 is a recognized pseudogene. The CDR3 runs 16 residues. The CDR3 coding sequence is TGTGCCAGCAGCTCCTTCCTAGCGGGGGCGGGAGATACGCAGTATTTT. It translates to CASSSFLAGAGDTQYF.

V usage is TRBV12-3 or TRBV12-4 and J usage is TRBJ2-3; D ambiguous. CDR3 size: 11 residues. The V gene lost 6 bases and the J gene lost 9 bases, with 10 bases spanning the gap. The CDR3 protein is CASSLKRTQYF. CDR3 DNA sequence: TGTGCCAGCAGCCTAAAGAGGACGCAGTATTTT.

The genes are TRBV7-3 and TRBJ2-7; 11 bases align to TRBD1. Trimming removed 4 bases from V and 11 bases from J; junction bases left unmatched: 13. The CDR3 length is 15 residues. CDR1 is SGHTA, CDR2 FQGTGA, per germline. CDR3 DNA sequence: TGTGCCAGCAGCTCTTCCGGGACAGGGGGATTTAGCAAGTACTTC. This gives the protein CASSSSGTGGFSKYF.

This clone was seen only a few times. The V and J genes are TRBV27 and TRBJ1-5; 7 nucleotides agree with TRBD1. J lost 5 bases, V lost 2 bases, and 9 bases had no gene match. Germline V lookup: CDR1 MNHEY, CDR2 SMNVEV (reference sequence). This CDR3 contains 16 residues. DNA for the CDR3: TGTGCCAGCAGTTTAAGGGCAGGGGGGGTTCATCAGCCCCAGCATTTT. Protein: CASSLRAGGVHQPQHF.

The V gene is TRBV5-1, the J gene TRBJ1-5; D is unresolved. This CDR3 comprises 15 residues. Per germline, CDR1 SGHRS and CDR2 YFSETQ. With 4 bases removed from V and 5 bases from J, the gap between germline ends came to 16 bases. The DNA for the CDR3 is TGCGCCAGCAGCCCCGGATGGGGAGGGCATCAGCCCCAGCATTTT. This codes for CASSPGWGGHQPQHF.

V gene TRBV24-1 combines with J gene TRBJ2-7; D unclear. Trimming stripped 9 bases from V and 0 bases from J, with 8 bases between. CDR1 and CDR2 (germline): KGHDR, SFDVKD. CDR3 length: 12 amino acids. CDR3 sequence: CATGDNSYEQYF. CDR3 in DNA: TGTGCCACCGGCGACAACTCCTACGAGCAGTACTTC.

This clone occurred once. The J gene is TRBJ1-2, the V gene TRBV4-3; D ambiguous. V lost 0 bases, J lost 4 bases, and 9 bases lay in between. The CDR3 runs 14 residues. The germline CDR1 and CDR2 sequences are LGHNA and YSLEER. The CDR3 reads CASSQDRNTYGYTF. The DNA for the CDR3 is TGCGCCAGCAGCCAAGACAGGAATACCTATGGCTACACCTTC.

This chain links TRBV10-2 with TRBJ2-7, with a weak D call TRBD1 (6 bases). Trimming pared 3 bases from V and 3 bases from J, leaving 9 bases between. Germline lookup yields CDR1 WSHSY and CDR2 SAAADI. The CDR3 is 13 residues long. CDR3 amino acids: CASSDGGSYEQYF. DNA for the CDR3: TGCGCCAGCAGTGATGGGGGCAGCTACGAGCAGTACTTC.

This sequence joins TRBV5-8 and TRBJ1-5; D possibly corresponds to TRBD1 (6 bases). The length of the CDR3 is 15 residues. V was cut by 4 bases and J by 1 base, with 12 bases left in between. Germline CDR1 reads SGHTS; CDR2 reads YDEGEE. CDR3 region: CASSQTGHSNQPQHF. DNA of the CDR3: TGTGCCAGCAGCCAAACAGGGCACAGCAATCAGCCCCAGCATTTT.

The rearrangement uses TRBV4-2 and TRBJ2-5; the D is unclear. Germline assignment: CDR1 LGHNA and CDR2 YNFKEQ. CDR3 length: 17 residues. Between the trimmed V and J ends, which lost 3 bases and 1 base, there was a span of 18 bases. The CDR3 DNA is TGTGCCAGCAGCCAGCTTGTAGGGAAGGGATCCCAAGAGACCCAGTACTTC. Encoded protein: CASSQLVGKGSQETQYF.

This clone was detected only once. The rearrangement uses TRBV6-5 and TRBJ1-2; D is perhaps TRBD1 (5 bases). The V gene lost 6 bases and the J gene lost 5 bases, with 16 bases spanning the gap. The CDR3 spans 14 residues. Germline CDR1 is MNHEY and CDR2 is SVGAGI. CDR3 loop: CASSLGGHRYGYTF. CDR3 bases: TGTGCCAGCAGCCTGGGGGGTCATCGGTATGGCTACACCTTC.

This chain joins TRBV6-5 and TRBJ2-1; 9 bases match TRBD1. The CDR3 spans 15 residues. V was clipped by 5 bases and J by 4 bases; unmatched bases: 6. Germline assignment: CDR1 MNHEY and CDR2 SVGAGI. This CDR3 reads CASSSGQGWYNEQFF. CDR3 in DNA: TGTGCCAGCAGTAGCGGACAGGGGTGGTACAATGAGCAGTTCTTC.

The genes are TRBV7-2 and TRBJ1-1, with 9 bases lining up with TRBD1. Germline V gives CDR1 SGHTA, CDR2 FQGNSA. J was trimmed by 7 bases and V by 3 bases; bases with no gene match: 21. This CDR3 contains 19 residues. CDR3 nucleotide sequence: TGTGCCAGCAGCTTGGGCCAGGGACAGGGAAATGTTAAGTCTAATGAAGCTTTCTTT. This codes for CASSLGQGQGNVKSNEAFF.

A few counts support this clone. This chain connects TRBV7-2 to TRBJ1-3, with 11 bases that match TRBD1. This CDR3 is built from 18 residues. After removal of 4 bases from V and 1 base from J, the junction contained 9 bases not matched to a gene. Germline V CDR1 and CDR2: SGHTA, FQGNSA. CDR3 DNA: TGTGCCAGCAGCTCGAGGGGACAGGGGGAAACTTCTGGAAACACCATATATTTT. Amino acids: CASSSRGQGETSGNTIYF.

On this clone: Mismatch with germline at one junction end may stem from a read error. The V and J genes are TRBV7-7 and TRBJ2-1; 14 bases map to TRBD2. CDR1 is SSHAT, CDR2 FNYEAQ, per germline (reference sequence). The CDR3 is 15 residues long. CDR3 DNA sequence: TGTGCTAGCAGCCCCGGGACTAGCGGGGGTCTTGAGCAGTTCTTC. Translating it yields CASSPGTSGGLEQFF.

The genes are TRBV7-6 and TRBJ2-1; D remains ambiguous. The V end was cut by 6 bases, the J end by 8 bases, with 2 bases between. In germline, CDR1 is SGHVS, CDR2 FNYEAQ. The CDR3 has 9 amino acids. The CDR3 region has the DNA TGTGCCAGCAGTCATGAGCAGTTCTTC. Translated: CASSHEQFF.

The chain links TRBV10-3 to TRBJ2-7; D not certain. Deletions cut 1 base from V and 6 bases from J, with 7 bases between. This CDR3 has 12 residues. Per the germline V gene, CDR1 is ENHRY and CDR2 is SYGVKD. The CDR3 DNA is TGTGCCATCAGTGAGTTATTGGCCGAGCAGTACTTC. Its translation: CAISELLAEQYF.

The chain has TRBV6-5 and TRBJ1-6, with D unresolved. The CDR3 length is 15 residues. Germline CDR1 and CDR2: MNHEY and SVGAGI. With 7 bases removed from V and 2 bases from J, the gap between germline ends came to 12 bases. Written as DNA, the CDR3 is TGTGCCAGCACCCCTCGGGGAGCCTATAATTCACCCCTCCACTTT. This sequence encodes CASTPRGAYNSPLHF.

This chain links TRBV10-3 with TRBJ2-1; the D gene could be TRBD1 or TRBD2 (5 bases each). CDR3 size: 19 residues. Trimming shortened V by 7 bases and J by 4 bases, and 29 bases separated the two germline ends. The V gene's germline CDR1 is ENHRY and CDR2 SYGVKD. DNA of the CDR3: TGTGCCATCATCATCCGGAACTACGACAATCGGGGCGTATACAATGAGCAGTTCTTC. It is translated as CAIIIRNYDNRGVYNEQFF.

J is TRBJ2-2 and V is TRBV6-4; D unresolved. V lost 3 bases and J lost 0, with 5 bases in between. Per germline, CDR1 MRHNA and CDR2 SNTAGT. CDR3 length: 14 amino acids. DNA for the CDR3: TGTGCCAGCAGTGAACAGCCGAACACCGGGGAGCTGTTTTTT. Translating gives CASSEQPNTGELFF.

The chain uses TRBV7-9 and TRBJ1-1; D unresolved. The CDR3 has 14 residues. V was shortened by 1 base and J by 0 bases, with 6 bases between the two germline ends. Germline loops: CDR1 SEHNR, CDR2 FQNEAQ (reference sequence). The CDR3 spells CASSLGQMNTEAFF. The CDR3 region has the DNA TGTGCCAGCAGCTTAGGGCAGATGAACACTGAAGCTTTCTTT. Full variable domain (missing parts from reference TRBV7-9 and TRBJ1-1): DTGVSQNPRHKITKRGQNVTFRCDPISEHNRLYWYRQTLGQGPEFLTYFQNEAQLEKSRLLSDRFSAERPKGSFSTLEIQRTEQGDSAMYLCASSLGQMNTEAFFGQGTRLTVV.

The V gene is TRBV2, the J gene TRBJ2-7, with 8 positions matching TRBD1. This CDR3 region has 14 residues. CDR1 is SNHLY and CDR2 is FYNNEI in the germline V gene. J was trimmed by 13 bases and V by 4 bases; bases with no gene match: 15. The CDR3 DNA reads TGTGCCAGCAGTGGTGGGACAGGAGCCTCCAGGGCATACTTC. Its protein product is CASSGGTGASRAYF.